The sequence of this TCR beta chain was determined in a study of T-cell reconstitution after alpha-beta-depleted transplantation in children. General observations from the study: T-cell numbers and diversity one year post-transplant derived largely from freshly generated T cells. The study reportedly traced alpha-beta T cells about two months after transplant to several hundred expanded graft clones. Surviving recipient T cells and thymic progenitors accounted for the high day-60 TCRbeta diversity observed in some patients.

Concerning this clonotype: Its cognate antigen is unknown.

The CDR3 sequence is 15 residues long. A library of TCRbeta sequences, prepared with unique molecular identifiers, was generated. Each CDR3 protein is one row after TCRdb ran MiXCR on the PCR reads. The sample holds around 600,000 distinct CDR3 sequences, about 23% seen once. This material consisted of PBMCs, mostly from graft donor cells, taken 360 days after TCRalphabeta/CD19-depleted stem cell transplant. The chain uses TRBV21-1 and TRBJ2-4. TRBV21-1 is a pseudogene locus. The source of this sequence is a boy under two years old who had a stem cell transplant for acute myeloid leukemia, so the T cells may come from the graft donor. As DNA, the CDR3 is TGTGCCAGCAGCAAACGATCTTCAGCCAAAAACATTCAGTACTTC. It specifies CASSKRSSAKNIQYF.